This T cell receptor beta chain derives from a study of cytomegalovirus exposure and HLA in healthy donors. Study outcomes and limitations: Analyses of presence and absence presupposed an approximately uniform sequencing depth across donors.

PCR used 60 Vbeta primers and 13 Jbeta primers. TCRdb's table, derived via immunoSEQ multiplex PCR, lists solely in-frame clones and lacks some. Here the sample spans about 200,000 clones, 60% to 80% being singletons. Healthy bone marrow donors made up the cohort. Comment on this clone: Its specificity is not known.

The sequence was collected from a male donor in good health and CMV-seronegative. Material for sequencing was PBMCs.

The CDR3 nucleotides are TGTGCCAGCAGCGCACAGGTGTACTATGGCTACACCTTC. The encoded protein is CASSAQVYYGYTF. This chain links TRBV7-9 with TRBJ1-2; maybe TRBD1 (5 bases). V was trimmed by 5 bases and J by 3 bases, leaving 10 bases between them. Germline V gene data show CDR1 as SEHNR and CDR2 as FQNEAQ (reference sequence). The CDR3 covers 13 residues.